Listed below are T cell receptor beta chains from one sample, sequenced in a study of tumor-infiltrating lymphocytes in localized non-small cell lung cancer. Only in-frame clones appear in the TCRdb table, and some are missing; sequencing was by immunoSEQ multiplex PCR. The sample lists over 15,000 clones, 55% to 75% occurring once. Sequenced material: lung tumor tissue. Receptors were obtained from a human donor with non-small cell lung cancer. The CDR3 runs from the conserved cysteine through the conserved F or W. A D gene is named only where the DNA matches it firmly. Size is omitted from some rows. Given values are once, few, many or a class for expanded clones.

-	TRBV6-5	14	TRBJ2-7	-	CASSRTASSYEQYF	TGTGCCAGCAGTCGGACCGCCAGCTCCTACGAGCAGTACTTC
TRBD2	TRBV16	16	TRBJ2-7	medium-sized	CASSQQRGALSYEQYF	TGTGCCAGCAGCCAACAGCGGGGGGCCCTATCCTACGAGCAGTACTTC
-	TRBV19	14	TRBJ1-4	-	CASSGPTEGEKLFF	TGTGCCAGTAGTGGGCCAACCGAGGGTGAAAAACTGTTTTTT
TRBD1	TRBV11-3	14	TRBJ2-5	-	CASSEQGATETQYF	TGTGCCAGCAGCGAACAGGGGGCAACCGAGACCCAGTACTTC
-	TRBV27	14	TRBJ2-7	few	CASSPSGPFYEQYF	TGTGCCAGCAGTCCCTCCGGGCCTTTCTACGAGCAGTACTTC
-	TRBV7-6	18	TRBJ2-5	few	CASSLAESSAGWGETQYF	TGTGCCAGCAGCTTAGCGGAATCTAGCGCCGGATGGGGGGAGACCCAGTACTTC
TRBD2	TRBV7-4	16	TRBJ2-7	once	CASSLFWGGVSYEQYF	TGTGCCAGCAGCCTATTTTGGGGGGGGGTCTCCTACGAGCAGTACTTC
TRBD1	TRBV4-2	16	TRBJ1-3	-	CASSLGAGQPPNTIYF	TGTGCCAGCAGCTTGGGCGCGGGACAGCCACCAAACACCATATATTTT
-	TRBV11-3	17	TRBJ1-3	-	CASSLEGTWGAGNTIYF	TGTGCCAGCAGCTTAGAGGGGACTTGGGGAGCTGGAAACACCATATATTTT
TRBD2	TRBV2	14	TRBJ2-7	few	CASRPGTINYEQYF	TGTGCCAGCCGGCCCGGGACTATAAACTACGAGCAGTACTTC
TRBD2	TRBV11-3	16	TRBJ2-3	-	CASSAGLAGDTDTQYF	TGTGCCAGCAGCGCAGGACTAGCGGGGGACACAGATACGCAGTATTTT
-	TRBV4-1	18	TRBJ1-4	-	CASSQVPVGGRQVGKLFF	TGCGCCAGCAGCCAAGTTCCCGTGGGGGGGAGGCAGGTCGGAAAACTGTTTTTT
-	TRBV7-8	13	TRBJ2-7	-	CASSLAAGYEQYF	TGTGCCAGCAGCTTAGCCGCCGGATACGAGCAGTACTTC
-	TRBV27	12	TRBJ2-5	medium-sized	CASSLDQETQYF	TGTGCCAGCAGTTTGGATCAAGAGACCCAGTACTTC
TRBD2	TRBV9	17	TRBJ2-1	-	CASSPRVLRGTGNEQFF	TGTGCCAGCAGCCCCCGGGTGTTGCGGGGGACCGGAAATGAGCAGTTCTTC
TRBD2	TRBV5-3	15	TRBJ2-3	once	CARSLVLAGTDTQYF	TGTGCCAGAAGCTTGGTACTAGCGGGAACAGATACGCAGTATTTT
-	TRBV6-1	14	TRBJ1-5	-	CASSGPQSDQPQHF	TGTGCCAGCAGCGGACCTCAAAGCGATCAGCCCCAGCATTTT
TRBD1	TRBV7-9	13	TRBJ1-2	-	CASSLRTGSGYTF	TGTGCCAGCAGCTTACGGACAGGGAGCGGCTACACCTTC
-	TRBV27	13	TRBJ2-1	-	CASKAFDYNEQFF	TGTGCCAGCAAGGCCTTCGATTACAATGAGCAGTTCTTC
-	TRBV5-1	15	TRBJ1-5	once	CASSLEGGPGQPQHF	TGCGCCAGCAGCTTGGAAGGGGGGCCGGGTCAGCCCCAGCATTTT
TRBD2	TRBV13	14	TRBJ2-7	-	CASSLQRGIYEQYF	TGTGCCAGCAGCTTACAGCGGGGGATCTACGAGCAGTACTTC
-	TRBV6-6	16	TRBJ2-5	-	CASSYEIARGRETQYF	TGTGCCAGCAGTTACGAAATAGCGCGAGGGAGAGAGACCCAGTACTTC
-	TRBV7-8	17	TRBJ1-5	-	CASSLRGGGRGNQPQHF	TGTGCCAGCAGCTTACGAGGCGGGGGCCGGGGCAATCAGCCCCAGCATTTT
-	TRBV18	13	TRBJ1-4	-	CASSPTGWEKLFF	TGTGCCAGCTCACCCACGGGGTGGGAAAAACTGTTTTTT
TRBD1	TRBV5-1	15	TRBJ2-7	-	CASSSPRQGRHEQYF	TGCGCCAGCAGCTCTCCAAGACAGGGAAGGCACGAGCAGTACTTC
-	TRBV27	14	TRBJ1-1	-	CASSATGFVTEAFF	TGTGCCAGCAGTGCGACAGGCTTTGTCACTGAAGCTTTCTTT
-	TRBV14	17	TRBJ2-3	-	CASSAAWGLPGTDTQYF	TGTGCCAGCAGCGCAGCCTGGGGGCTCCCTGGGACAGATACGCAGTATTTT
-	TRBV6-5	14	TRBJ1-5	few	CASRPGYSNQPQHF	TGTGCCAGTCGTCCGGGCTACAGCAATCAGCCCCAGCATTTT
-	TRBV10-3	13	TRBJ1-5	once	CASSYGTNQPQHF	TGTGCCAGCAGTTACGGGACAAATCAGCCCCAGCATTTT
-	TRBV7-2	15	TRBJ2-5	-	CASSLFRAGGETQYF	TGTGCCAGCAGCTTGTTTAGGGCCGGGGGAGAGACCCAGTACTTC
-	TRBV18	16	TRBJ2-2	-	CASSLVSSPYTGELFF	TGTGCCAGCTCACTAGTCTCCAGTCCCTACACCGGGGAGCTGTTTTTT
TRBD1	TRBV5-8	15	TRBJ1-4	-	CASSLLGQGARKLFF	TGTGCCAGCAGCTTGTTGGGGCAGGGGGCCCGAAAACTGTTTTTT
-	TRBV6-1	14	TRBJ2-5	medium-sized	CASSEAQGQETQYF	TGTGCCAGCAGTGAAGCCCAGGGCCAAGAGACCCAGTACTTC
-	TRBV9	14	TRBJ1-6	-	CASSALLGNSPLHF	TGTGCCAGCAGCGCCCTCCTTGGGAATTCACCCCTCCACTTT
-	TRBV19	12	TRBJ1-2	-	CATLGGVYGYTF	TGTGCCACCCTGGGAGGGGTGTATGGCTACACCTTC